This T cell receptor (beta chain) is from a study of identical twins. TCRdb passed the 5' RACE reads through MiXCR, listing each CDR3 protein once. Altogether some 440,000 distinct CDR3 sequences are present, 24% being singletons, with the ten largest covering 2.9%. CDR1 is DFQATT and CDR2 is SNEGSKA in the germline V gene (reference sequence). The CDR3 extends over 15 amino acids. Germline trimming cut 5 bases from V and 4 bases from J; bases unmatched to any gene: 11. The data also belong to a second study, concerning T cells expressing NK-cell markers.

The sample comprised CD4+ T cells sorted from blood. The receptor was isolated from a woman younger than 30 in good health. The rearrangement joins TRBV20-1 to TRBJ2-5, with TRBD2 matching 9 bases. The CDR3 DNA sequence: TGCAGTGCTGACGCTAGCGGGATCCGTAGAGAGACCCAGTACTTC. It is translated as CSADASGIRRETQYF.